One sample yielded the 30 T cell receptor beta chains listed below, sequenced in a study of T cell changes during pregnancy in multiple sclerosis (dated by TCRdb to about 2019). The library was made by the immunoSEQ multiplex PCR assay. TCRdb took this table from immuneACCESS and kept in-frame rearrangements with V and J called. Such tables lack part of the clones; where checked against another copy, unresolved V genes explain under half of the gap, and the rest is unexplained. For this sample there are 40,000 to 45,000 clones; roughly 94% appear just once. Approximately 1.6% of the sample is in the top ten clones. Sequenced material: peripheral blood, taken in the third trimester of pregnancy. The receptors shown here come from a female donor with multiple sclerosis, enrolled in a pregnancy study.

The rearrangement uses TRBV13 and TRBJ1-1; D gene ambiguous. The V and J ends lost 2 bases and 4 bases respectively, with 5 bases between them. The CDR3 runs 12 residues. Germline-derived CDR1 and CDR2 are PRHDT and FYEKMQ (reference sequence). The CDR3 here is CASSLMSTEAFF. In nucleotides, the CDR3 is TGTGCCAGCAGCTTAATGAGCACTGAAGCTTTCTTT. Supplemented by reference TRBV13 and TRBJ1-1, the full variable domain reads AAGVIQSPRHLIKEKRETATLKCYPIPRHDTVYWYQQGPGQDPQFLISFYEKMQSDKGSIPDRFSAQQFSDYHSELNMSSLELGDSALYFCASSLMSTEAFFGQGTRLTVV.

The rearrangement links TRBV19 to TRBJ2-5; TRBD2 agrees at 8 bases. Germline V CDR1 and CDR2: LNHDA, SQIVND (reference sequence). V lost 6 bases, J lost 5 bases, and 23 bases stayed unmatched. The CDR3 totals 19 residues. The CDR3 here is CASSPPSISGSWARETQYF. For the CDR3, the DNA is TGTGCCAGTAGCCCCCCAAGCATCAGCGGGAGTTGGGCTCGGGAGACCCAGTACTTC.

This chain links TRBV9 with TRBJ1-5; the D is unclear. Trimming stripped 2 bases from V and 0 bases from J, with 6 bases between. Germline V CDR1 and CDR2: SGDLS, YYNGEE. The CDR3 sequence is 14 residues long. CDR3 nucleotides: TGTGCCAGCAGCGTTACAGATAGCAATCAGCCCCAGCATTTT. Translation gives CASSVTDSNQPQHF.

Worth noting for this clone: The same CDR3 is also encoded by other DNA sequences in this sample. The chain links TRBV28 to TRBJ2-1, with 13 bases that match TRBD2. J lost 1 base, V lost 2 bases, and 8 bases had no gene match. CDR3 length: 19 amino acids. Per germline, CDR1 MDHEN and CDR2 SYDVKM. In DNA form, the CDR3 reads TGTGCCAGCAGTTTAGGGGATCGACTAGCGGGGGGTTCCTACAATGAGCAGTTCTTC. Amino acid sequence: CASSLGDRLAGGSYNEQFF.

The chain recombines TRBV7-2 with TRBJ2-3; 10 nucleotides line up with TRBD2. This CDR3 contains 16 residues. Germline-derived CDR1 and CDR2 are SGHTA and FQGNSA. V gave up 2 bases and J gave up 4 bases; unmatched junction bases: 6. The CDR3 sequence is CASSLRAGGFSDTQYF. In DNA, the CDR3 is TGTGCCAGCAGCTTAAGAGCGGGAGGGTTCTCAGATACGCAGTATTTT.

The gene calls are TRBV2 and TRBJ1-5; D is ambiguous. Germline loops: CDR1 SNHLY, CDR2 FYNNEI. The CDR3 covers 14 residues. Trimming stripped 2 bases from V and 5 bases from J, with 10 bases between. The CDR3 reads CASSESRVDQPQHF. CDR3 coding DNA: TGTGCCAGCAGTGAATCGAGGGTGGATCAGCCCCAGCATTTT.

This sequence joins TRBV11-2 and TRBJ1-5; unclear D gene. This CDR3 is built from 13 residues. CDR1 and CDR2 (germline): SGHAT, FQNNGV. Trimming cost V 5 bases and J 9 bases, with 14 bases left between them. The CDR3 DNA sequence: TGTGCCAGCAGCCCCCGCTCAGGTTGGCCCCAGCATTTT. It specifies CASSPRSGWPQHF.

The V and J genes are TRBV9 and TRBJ1-4, with D perhaps TRBD1 (5 bases). Germline CDR1 SGDLS, CDR2 YYNGEE. The germline V and J ends were trimmed by 1 base and 5 bases, with 12 bases remaining between them. This CDR3 contains 15 residues. The CDR3 region has the DNA TGTGCCAGCAGCGTAAGGGGAATGGGGAATGAAAAACTGTTTTTT. This codes for CASSVRGMGNEKLFF.

The genes are TRBV15 and TRBJ1-4; D might be TRBD1 (6 bases). The CDR3 length is 16 residues. Trimming took 0 bases from V and 8 from J, leaving 16 bases between them. The germline gives CDR1 LNHNV, CDR2 YYDKDF (reference sequence). As DNA, the CDR3 is TGTGCCACCAGCAGAGAAAAAGGGGACACCTCAGAAAAACTGTTTTTT. It encodes CATSREKGDTSEKLFF.

This sequence joins TRBV14 and TRBJ2-1, with 9 bases lining up with TRBD1. The CDR3 consists of 16 residues. Trimming took 2 bases from V and 1 from J; bases not matched to a gene: 3. The germline V gene has CDR1 SGHDN and CDR2 FVKESK. DNA of the CDR3: TGTGCCAGCAGCCAACCGACAGGGGGGTCCTACAATGAGCAGTTCTTC. This gives the protein CASSQPTGGSYNEQFF.

This sequence joins TRBV9 and TRBJ2-3; 7 bases align to TRBD2. There are 16 residues in the CDR3. In germline, CDR1 is SGDLS, CDR2 YYNGEE. J was trimmed by 3 bases and V by 4 bases; bases with no gene match: 11. CDR3 in DNA: TGTGCCAGCAGCCCCTCGGTGGGGGGGGGAACAGATACGCAGTATTTT. This gives the protein CASSPSVGGGTDTQYF.

V gene TRBV27 combines with J gene TRBJ1-6, with D tentatively TRBD1 (5 bases). V lost 4 bases to trimming and J lost 10 bases, with 14 bases between them. The CDR3 sequence is 14 residues long. The germline CDR1 and CDR2 sequences are MNHEY and SMNVEV (reference sequence). Written as DNA, the CDR3 is TGTGCCAGCAGTTGGGAGGGGACCCCATCACCCCTCCACTTT. Protein sequence: CASSWEGTPSPLHF.

This clone was picked up one time. The gene calls are TRBV19 and TRBJ2-5, with unresolved D. Trimming cost V 3 bases and J 2 bases, with 7 bases left between them. Germline CDR1 LNHDA, CDR2 SQIVND (reference sequence). The CDR3 is made up of 13 amino acids. The chain's CDR3 is CASSIGLQETQYF. In nucleotides, the CDR3 is TGTGCCAGTAGTATCGGTTTACAAGAGACCCAGTACTTC.

The chain joins TRBV9 to TRBJ1-4; 7 nucleotides line up with TRBD1. CDR3 size: 14 residues. The germline V gene has CDR1 SGDLS and CDR2 YYNGEE. V was pared by 5 bases and J by 4 bases, with 5 bases of the junction left unmatched. CDR3 amino acids: CASSSQGGNEKLFF. The CDR3 DNA follows: TGTGCCAGCAGTTCTCAGGGGGGTAATGAAAAACTGTTTTTT. The full variable domain, in which reference TRBV9 and TRBJ1-4 provide the parts outside the CDR3, is DSGVTQTPKHLITATGQRVTLRCSPRSGDLSVYWYQQSLDQGLQFLIQYYNGEERAKGNILERFSAQQFPDLHSELNLSSLELGDSALYFCASSSQGGNEKLFFGSGTQLSVL.

The table lists this clone with a count of one. The chain recombines TRBV18 with TRBJ2-2; 10 bases are a match to TRBD1. The germline CDR1 and CDR2 sequences are KGHSH and LQKENI. The CDR3 is 15 amino acids. The V and J ends lost 0 bases and 7 bases, in that order; junction bases with no gene match: 2. CDR3 sequence reads: CASSPPDRGIGELFF. The CDR3 nucleotides read TGTGCCAGCTCACCACCGGACAGGGGGATCGGGGAGCTGTTTTTT.

The chain joins TRBV6-4 to TRBJ2-6, with D possibly matching TRBD1 (6 bases). Germline V CDR1 and CDR2: MRHNA, SNTAGT. The CDR3 totals 18 residues. The V end was cut by 3 bases, the J end by 0 bases, with 15 bases between. The CDR3 reads CASSDPGVHNSGANVLTF. The CDR3 nucleotides read TGTGCCAGCAGTGATCCAGGGGTCCATAACTCTGGGGCCAACGTCCTGACTTTC.

The chain is built from TRBV30 and TRBJ1-1, with D uncertain. The CDR3 consists of 12 residues. The germline V and J ends were trimmed by 0 bases and 3 bases, with 5 bases remaining between them. CDR1 and CDR2 (germline): GTSNPN, SVGIG (reference sequence). The CDR3 here is CAWSVPHTEAFF. CDR3 sequence (DNA): TGTGCCTGGAGTGTTCCTCACACTGAAGCTTTCTTT. Using reference TRBV30 and TRBJ1-1 for the parts outside the CDR3, the full variable domain is SQTIHQWPATLVQPVGSPLSLECTVEGTSNPNLYWYRQAAGRGLQLLFYSVGIGQISSEVPQNLSASRPQDRQFILSSKKLLLSDSGFYLCAWSVPHTEAFFGQGTRLTVV.

The rearrangement joins TRBV19 to TRBJ1-1, with unresolved D. Trimming cost V 0 bases and J 0 bases, with 8 bases left between them. CDR3 length: 15 residues. Germline V gene data show CDR1 as LNHDA and CDR2 as SQIVND (reference sequence). The CDR3, as DNA: TGTGCCAGTAGTATAGATTACAAAGTGAACACTGAAGCTTTCTTT. Residues: CASSIDYKVNTEAFF.

The genes are TRBV18 and TRBJ1-1, with D unclear. The CDR3 contains 13 residues. V was clipped by 9 bases and J by 7 bases, with 18 bases between them. Germline loops: CDR1 KGHSH, CDR2 LQKENI. The CDR3 DNA reads as TGTGCCAGTTCAGTAACCGGGAGGAATGAAGCTTTCTTT. Its protein is CASSVTGRNEAFF. Looking up the rest from reference TRBV18 and TRBJ1-1 gives the full variable domain: NAGVMQNPRHLVRRRGQEARLRCSPMKGHSHVYWYRQLPEEGLKFMVYLQKENIIDESGMPKERFSAEFPKEGPSILRIQQVVRGDSAAYFCASSVTGRNEAFFGQGTRLTVV.

The V and J genes are TRBV19 and TRBJ2-3, with a possible D match to TRBD2 (5 bases). CDR1 is LNHDA and CDR2 is SQIVND in the germline V gene (reference sequence). The V and J ends lost 5 bases and 1 base respectively, with 13 bases between them. The CDR3 totals 15 residues. Written as DNA, the CDR3 is TGTGCCAGTAGTCGAGAAGCGGCACGCACAGATACGCAGTATTTT. It encodes CASSREAARTDTQYF.

The gene calls are TRBV2 and TRBJ2-1, with 8 positions matching TRBD2. CDR3 length equals 15 residues. V lost 2 bases, J lost 1 base, and 1 base stayed unmatched. Germline V gene lookup returns CDR1 SNHLY and CDR2 FYNNEI. The CDR3 here is CASSERGGSYNEQFF. CDR3 DNA sequence: TGTGCCAGCAGTGAACGCGGGGGGTCCTACAATGAGCAGTTCTTC.

The gene calls are TRBV2 and TRBJ2-1; D not certain. V was cut by 8 bases and J by 6 bases, with 23 bases left in between. Germline assignment: CDR1 SNHLY and CDR2 FYNNEI. CDR3 length: 16 amino acids. As DNA, the CDR3 is TGTGCCAGCGACCCAGGCGAGACCACAATACCCAATGAGCAGTTCTTC. It is translated as CASDPGETTIPNEQFF.

The rearrangement joins TRBV2 to TRBJ1-6, with 7 positions matching TRBD1. Germline V gives CDR1 SNHLY, CDR2 FYNNEI. V was pared by 4 bases and J by 4 bases, with 1 base of the junction left unmatched. CDR3 length: 14 residues. The CDR3 DNA sequence: TGTGCCAGCAGTGGGACAGGATATAATTCACCCCTCCACTTT. This codes for CASSGTGYNSPLHF.

The V and J genes are TRBV6-1 and TRBJ1-3; D is possibly TRBD1 (5 bases). The CDR3 sequence is 15 residues long. CDR1 MNHNS and CDR2 SASEGT come from the germline V gene. V was shortened by 6 bases and J by 2 bases, with 14 bases between the two germline ends. In DNA, the CDR3 is TGTGCCAGCAGACAGGACACCCTACCTGGAAACACCATATATTTT. Amino acids: CASRQDTLPGNTIYF.

CDR3 sequence reads: CASSQWTSGSETQYF. The CDR3 DNA reads TGTGCCAGCAGCCAATGGACTAGCGGGAGTGAGACCCAGTACTTC. V and J are TRBV28 and TRBJ2-5; 13 bases agree with TRBD2. The trim removed 6 bases at V and 5 bases at J, leaving 6 bases unmatched. CDR1 MDHEN and CDR2 SYDVKM come from the germline V gene. There are 15 residues in the CDR3.

J is TRBJ2-7 and V is TRBV27, with 10 bases identical to TRBD1. CDR1 and CDR2 from the germline V gene are MNHEY and SMNVEV (reference sequence). The J segment lost 4 bases and the V segment lost 8 bases, leaving 14 bases of the junction unmatched. The CDR3 contains 16 residues. The CDR3 is CASGRGRQGAVYEQYF. The CDR3 coding sequence is TGTGCCAGCGGGCGGGGAAGACAGGGGGCTGTATACGAGCAGTACTTC.

The chain is built from TRBV14 and TRBJ2-7, with 10 bases aligning to TRBD2. Germline V gives CDR1 SGHDN, CDR2 FVKESK. The CDR3 has 15 residues. Germline trimming cut 1 base from V and 3 bases from J; bases unmatched to any gene: 3. This CDR3 is CASSQGGLAVYEQYF. The CDR3 region has the DNA TGTGCCAGCAGCCAAGGAGGACTAGCGGTCTACGAGCAGTACTTC.

The J gene is TRBJ2-7, the V gene TRBV27; D possibly corresponds to TRBD1 (6 bases). The V gene lost 6 bases and the J gene lost 7 bases, with 13 bases spanning the gap. Germline V gene data show CDR1 as MNHEY and CDR2 as SMNVEV (reference sequence). This CDR3 has 12 residues. The CDR3 region has the DNA TGTGCCAGCAGGCCAGGGGCTGGGGAGCAGTACTTC. This gives the protein CASRPGAGEQYF.

The genes are TRBV28 and TRBJ2-5; tentatively, D is TRBD2 (5 bases). The germline gives CDR1 MDHEN, CDR2 SYDVKM. The length of the CDR3 is 13 residues. With 3 bases removed from V and 4 bases from J, the gap between germline ends came to 9 bases. The CDR3 DNA reads TGTGCCAGCAGTTTTCTAGCAGGAGAGACCCAGTACTTC. Its protein is CASSFLAGETQYF.

The genes are TRBV6-1 and TRBJ2-5, with TRBD2 matching over 9 bases. This CDR3 is 16 amino acids long. From germline, CDR1 is MNHNS and CDR2 SASEGT. Trimming at V came to 3 bases and at J to 5 bases, leaving 10 bases not matched to a gene. CDR3 nucleotide sequence: TGTGCCAGCAGTGATTCAGCTAGCGGGGACTGGGAGACCCAGTACTTC. Its protein product is CASSDSASGDWETQYF.